A single sample is the source of the 2 T cell receptor beta chains below, sequenced in a study of blood T cell repertoires in COVID-19. Profiled with immunoSEQ multiplex PCR; TCRdb holds only in-frame clones, not every one. The repertoire holds about 180,000 clones, 85% to 90% seen once, with under 15% in the top ten. The sample consisted of peripheral blood. Receptor source: a woman aged 70-85 years with COVID-19, enrolled during active disease.

The chain couples TRBV30 to TRBJ1-1, with 11 bases aligning to TRBD1. V was clipped by 2 bases and J by 5 bases; unmatched bases: 4. In germline, CDR1 is GTSNPN, CDR2 SVGIG (reference sequence). The CDR3 totals 14 residues. CDR3 nucleotides: TGTGCCTGGAGTTCGGGACAGGGGGAGACTGAAGCTTTCTTT. This translates into CAWSSGQGETEAFF. The full variable domain, rest sourced from reference TRBV30 and TRBJ1-1, is SQTIHQWPATLVQPVGSPLSLECTVEGTSNPNLYWYRQAAGRGLQLLFYSVGIGQISSEVPQNLSASRPQDRQFILSSKKLLLSDSGFYLCAWSSGQGETEAFFGQGTRLTVV.

This chain joins TRBV27 and TRBJ2-7; no clear D. The ends were cut back, 0 bases at V and 4 bases at J, with 10 bases in the middle. CDR1 and CDR2 from the germline V gene are MNHEY and SMNVEV (reference sequence). The CDR3 is made up of 14 amino acids. The chain's CDR3 is CASSLSTAKYEQYF. The CDR3 DNA reads as TGTGCCAGCAGTTTATCAACAGCAAAATACGAGCAGTACTTC.